Listed below are T cell receptor beta chains from one sample, sequenced in a study of T-cell memory formation after mild COVID-19. Each CDR3 protein gets one entry after TCRdb re-called the 5' RACE reads with MiXCR. This sample has around 300,000 distinct CDR3 sequences, with approximately 19% found just once. Sequenced sample: PBMCs or a T cell subset sorted from them (not recorded which). The receptors stem from a man younger than 30 who had mild COVID-19 (a few samples of this study predate the infection). Cell type and time point are not known. The CDR3 runs from the conserved cysteine through the conserved F or W. D genes are given only for firm matches. Size is omitted from some rows. Given values are once, few, many or a class for expanded clones.

TRBV9	.	.	TRBJ2-7	CASSPAGRSKLWEQYF	TGTGCCAGCAGCCCAGCTGGACGGAGCAAGCTCTGGGAGCAGTACTTC
TRBV28	.	TRBD1	TRBJ2-3	CASSLRAGGETDTQYF	TGTGCCAGCAGTTTAAGGGCAGGGGGCGAGACAGATACGCAGTATTTT
TRBV12-5	.	.	TRBJ2-2	CASQPDSTGELFF	TGTGCTAGTCAACCGGACAGCACCGGGGAGCTGTTTTTT
TRBV4-3	.	.	TRBJ2-1	CASSQDWGSYNEQFF	TGCGCCAGCAGCCAAGACTGGGGGTCCTACAATGAGCAGTTCTTC
TRBV5-1	.	TRBD1	TRBJ1-1	CASSFGGTGANTEAVF	TGCGCCAGCAGCTTCGGCGGGACAGGGGCGAACACTGAAGCTGTCTTT
TRBV2	few	TRBD1	TRBJ1-2	CASSLRQGIGYTF	TGTGCCAGCAGCCTTAGACAGGGAATCGGCTACACCTTC
TRBV27	.	.	TRBJ1-4	CASSLAPGSANEKLFF	TGTGCCAGCAGTTTAGCCCCGGGAAGCGCTAATGAAAAACTGTTTTTT
TRBV19	few	.	TRBJ1-1	CASSTGTAMNTEAFF	TGTGCCAGTAGTACTGGGACGGCGATGAACACTGAAGCTTTCTTT
TRBV7-9	.	.	TRBJ2-1	CASSPSVVNEQFF	TGTGCCAGCAGCCCCTCCGTCGTCAATGAGCAGTTCTTC
TRBV3-1	.	TRBD2	TRBJ2-1	CASSDYRGGHNEQFF	TGTGCCAGCAGCGACTATCGGGGGGGACACAATGAGCAGTTCTTC
TRBV5-1	.	.	TRBJ1-1	CASSPRQYTEAFF	TGCGCCAGCAGCCCCCGACAGTACACTGAAGCTTTCTTT
TRBV20-1	few	.	TRBJ1-1	CSVPGTSNTEAFF	TGCAGTGTTCCGGGCACCTCAAACACTGAAGCTTTCTTT
TRBV5-1	.	.	TRBJ2-3	CASSLAGRERSDTQYF	TGCGCCAGCAGCTTGGCTGGCAGGGAACGCTCAGATACGCAGTATTTT
TRBV19	.	TRBD1	TRBJ1-5	CASSIRGREIESHNQPQHF	TGTGCCAGTAGTATCAGGGGGCGTGAAATAGAGTCCCACAATCAGCCCCAGCATTTT
TRBV6-1	few	.	TRBJ2-2	CASSVIGGITGELFF	TGTGCCAGCAGTGTGATCGGGGGCATCACCGGGGAGCTGTTTTTT
TRBV4-1	.	.	TRBJ1-6	CASSQPGTELNSPLHF	TGCGCCAGCAGCCAACCTGGGACGGAGCTAAATTCACCCCTCCACTTT